Described below is a single TCR beta chain sequence and its context. V shed 3 bases, J shed 9 bases, and the junction held 6 bases outside the gene matches. This CDR3 spans 14 amino acids. CDR1 is MGHRA, CDR2 YSYEKL, per germline. The source of the sample is a study of blood T cell repertoires in COVID-19. Study processing details: Quantification of nucleated cells was approximated via reference gene primer amplification. Generated by immunoSEQ multiplex PCR, the TCRdb table keeps only in-frame clones and is missing some. Clone size and the V and J calls come from that table; the DNA yielded D and trimming. Of some 400,000 clones listed, 87% are singletons.

This clonotype originated in a woman aged 60-75 years with COVID-19, enrolled during active disease. This chain links TRBV4-1 with TRBJ2-4, with 9 bases that match TRBD1. Sequencing used peripheral blood. The CDR3 sequence is CASSQPTGGSIQYF. The CDR3 region has the DNA TGCGCCAGCAGCCAGCCGACAGGGGGTAGCATTCAGTACTTC.